The present T cell receptor (beta chain) was sequenced within a study of blood T cells in healthy people across ages (dated by TCRdb to between 2014 and 2017). About the study as a whole: In model experiments, roughly one uniquely barcoded TCR beta cDNA molecule per two T cells was captured by template switching. Using deep sequencing normalized with unique cDNA molecular identifiers, the study measured how TCR beta repertoire diversity changes with age. Two additional independent replicas of 1 million unique cDNA reads from the same blood draw were analyzed for two donors (one aged 18 to 30 and one aged 80 or older). Donors were grouped into four age groups: young (average roughly 17 years), middle-aged (39), aged (62) and long-lived (over 80). Overall results and qualifications from the work: The percentage of naive T cells measured by flow cytometry correlated strongly with observed TCR beta diversity. Observed TCR beta diversity per million T cells fell roughly linearly with age, and a significant reduction was already apparent by age around 40. Estimates of total diversity based on one million sequenced T cells were considered lower bounds and underestimates. Donor CMV infection status was unknown, potentially confounding age-related changes in expanded clonotypes. Because profiling used bulk unsorted PBMCs, naive and antigen-experienced compartments could not be compared conclusively. Compared with the aged group, more naive CD4+ T cells, fewer expanded clones and increased TCR diversity were shown by the long-lived group, suggesting age selection.

The roughly 42 donors, aged about 6 to 100 years, were systemically healthy Caucasian individuals from Russia. About 10 milliliters of peripheral blood were drawn from each donor into EDTA-treated Vacutainer tubes. Ficoll-Paque density-gradient centrifugation was used to isolate PBMCs, with at least 6.5 million per sample. Total RNA, at least 6 micrograms per sample, was extracted from PBMCs with Trizol reagent. Naive CD45RAhigh/CD27high T cell percentages were measured by flow cytometry on a PBMC aliquot from every donor. As concerns this clonotype: No cognate antigen has been identified for it. Per-nucleotide qualities are absent, and no much larger clonotype sits a single base away.

CDR3 length: 13 amino acids, cysteine to phenylalanine. Only the CDR3 part of the read is kept: 39 bases, read in frame from the first base. The germline V gene (reference sequence) specifies GTSNPN as CDR1 and SVGIG as CDR2. At the junction V is shortened by 4 bases and J by 9 bases, with 13 bases in between. Library method: 5' RACE. The sequencer listed for this sample is Illumina HiSeq 2500. A second roughly 7 to 11 cycle PCR used a sample-barcoded 5' primer and a J-beta primer mix. A template-switch 5' adaptor carrying 12 random nucleotides introduced a unique molecular identifier onto each TCR beta cDNA molecule. At least 2.5 million CDR3-containing paired-end reads were obtained from each sample. First-strand cDNA was synthesized from all RNA with the Mint cDNA synthesis kit, primed by a TRBC-specific oligonucleotide. All cDNA was treated with uracil-DNA glycosylase and then went through a first 18-cycle PCR with the universal primers M1SS and BC2_uni_R. The authors' pipeline ran thus. For normalization, 1 million high-quality reads were randomly selected from each sample, with every read carrying a distinct molecular identifier. Instead of being binned into consensus sequences, reads that shared molecular identifiers were thrown out. CDR3 identification, clonotype clustering and error correction used MiTCR with a Q25 quality threshold and the strictest error-elimination algorithm. A nonparametric unseen species model with Euler transformation was used to estimate a lower bound on total TCR beta diversity. Clones were called with MiXCR by TCRdb after fastp trimmed the public reads at Q25, and only in-frame beta chains were retained. Merged by CDR3 protein, the rows form single entries marked with the most common genes and DNA. The V and J calls follow TCRdb's processing rather than the paper's. Within this sample are approximately 780,000 distinct CDR3 sequences, with roughly 25% of them counted one time only. The ten largest clonotypes hold less than 3.5% of the sample.

Another study also made use of these data, one on T cells of mothers and their children. As the second publication notes: The donors were nine systemically healthy Caucasian individuals, made up of three mothers and their six children. cDNA synthesis consumed the entire amount of extracted RNA, loaded at roughly 1.5 ug RNA in each 15 ul reaction. In the second PCR, the M1S primer added sample barcodes and 2-4 random nucleotides. Over 8.5 million TCR beta CDR3 reads were obtained for each mother, and approximately 3.2 million reads were obtained for each child. Thymic selection shapes the output of TCR recombination in a similar way in related and unrelated pairs, and inherited differences have a minor effect. Normalized repertoire overlap was always slightly but never significantly higher in related than unrelated mother-child pairs. Persistent microchimeric T cell clones were not detected, at a sensitivity of approximately 100 clones per million clonotypes. To look for features that set related mother-child pairs apart from unrelated individuals, the researchers ran deep NGS to compare the TCR beta repertoires of mothers and children. On average, the children were approximately 11 +/- 4 years old, while the mothers were about 40 +/- 4 years old. After adapter ligation with NEBNext reagents, the libraries were sequenced on Illumina HiSeq 2000 with 100+100 nt paired-end reads. To prevent cross-contamination, the mother and child libraries were prepared a month apart and were sequenced in separate runs. Between roughly 500,000 and 2,300,000 distinct TCR beta clonotypes were identified per donor. Naive TCR beta clonotypes were estimated from low-frequency clonotypes matched to each donor's FACS-determined naive share, without sorting.

The sequenced material came from blood. This TCR was recovered from a boy aged 5-17 years in good health. Rearrangement joined TRBV30 to TRBJ1-6, with the D gene call left open. CDR3 region: CAWMGVGVSPLHF. The DNA sequence follows: TGTGCCTGGATGGGTGTTGGGGTTTCACCCCTCCACTTT.